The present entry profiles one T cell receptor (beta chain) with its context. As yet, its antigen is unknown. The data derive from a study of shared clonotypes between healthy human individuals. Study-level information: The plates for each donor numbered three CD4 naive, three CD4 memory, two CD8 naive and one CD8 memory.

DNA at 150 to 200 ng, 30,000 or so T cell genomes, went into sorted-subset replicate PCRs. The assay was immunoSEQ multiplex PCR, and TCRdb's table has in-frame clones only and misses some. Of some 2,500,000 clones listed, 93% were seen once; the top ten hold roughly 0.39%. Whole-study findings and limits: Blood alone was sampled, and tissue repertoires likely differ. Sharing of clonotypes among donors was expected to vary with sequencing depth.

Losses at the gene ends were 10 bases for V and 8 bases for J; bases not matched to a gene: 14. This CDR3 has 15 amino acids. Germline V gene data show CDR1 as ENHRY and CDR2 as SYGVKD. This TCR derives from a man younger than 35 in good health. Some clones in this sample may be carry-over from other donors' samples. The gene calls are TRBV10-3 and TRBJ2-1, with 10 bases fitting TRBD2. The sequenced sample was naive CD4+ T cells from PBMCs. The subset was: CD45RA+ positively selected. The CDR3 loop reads CATREREGPTDEQFF. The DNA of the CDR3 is TGTGCCACCAGAGAGCGGGAGGGCCCAACAGATGAGCAGTTCTTC.